These 12 T cell receptor beta chains originate from one sample sequenced in a study of identical twins. MiXCR was run by TCRdb on the 5' RACE reads, yielding one entry per CDR3 protein. In the table there are 1.5 million to 2 million distinct CDR3 sequences, less than 40% of which are singletons. Sequencing input: cord blood. The receptor source for this set is a newborn girl in good health.

The chain links TRBV12-3 or TRBV12-4 to TRBJ2-3, with 12 bases that match TRBD2. V lost 1 base to trimming and J lost 1 base; unmatched junction nucleotides: 12. The CDR3 runs to 20 residues. The CDR3 DNA reads as TGTGCCAGCAGTTTAGTACACCCATTTCTAGCGGGGGGGCGCACAGATACGCAGTATTTT. Its protein product is CASSLVHPFLAGGRTDTQYF.

CDR3 sequence: CSARALGTPPGANVLTF. CDR3 coding DNA: TGCAGTGCTAGAGCGCTAGGAACCCCTCCTGGGGCCAACGTCCTGACTTTC. V gene TRBV20-1 combines with J gene TRBJ2-6; no definite D call. Per the germline V gene, CDR1 is DFQATT and CDR2 is SNEGSKA (reference sequence). This CDR3 spans 17 amino acids. The V gene lost 1 base and the J gene lost 2 bases, with 15 bases spanning the gap.

This clonotype was counted a few times. The V call is TRBV5-1, the J call TRBJ2-5; a weak D match, TRBD2 (6 bases). Germline V gene data show CDR1 as SGHRS and CDR2 as YFSETQ. This CDR3 has 15 amino acids. V gave up 4 bases and J gave up 3 bases, with 16 bases separating them. The CDR3 reads CASSQTGVLEETQYF. The CDR3 bases are TGCGCCAGCAGCCAAACGGGGGTATTAGAAGAGACCCAGTACTTC. Based on the CDR3 plus reference TRBV5-1 and TRBJ2-5, the full variable domain is KAGVTQTPRYLIKTRGQQVTLSCSPISGHRSVSWYQQTPGQGLQFLFEYFSETQRNKGNFPGRFSGRQFSNSRSEMNVSTLELGDSALYLCASSQTGVLEETQYFGPGTRLLVL.

This clonotype turned up a few times. The rearrangement links TRBV20-1 to TRBJ1-4; TRBD1 is a possible D gene (6 bases). The CDR3 totals 14 residues. Germline CDR1 and CDR2: DFQATT and SNEGSKA (reference sequence). Trimming pared 6 bases from V and 3 bases from J, leaving 14 bases between. CDR3 bases: TGCAGTGCGAACAGGGCGGCGGCTAATGAAAAACTGTTTTTT. Translation gives CSANRAAANEKLFF.

This clonotype was picked up one time. The CDR3: CSAPDRGLTEAFF. DNA of the CDR3: TGCAGTGCTCCGGACAGGGGGCTGACTGAAGCTTTCTTT. J is TRBJ1-1 and V is TRBV20-1; 11 bases map to TRBD1. CDR1 is DFQATT and CDR2 is SNEGSKA in the germline V gene (reference sequence). The CDR3 extends over 13 amino acids. Trimming removed 5 bases from V and 5 bases from J; junction bases left unmatched: 4.

The chain links TRBV6-1 to TRBJ1-2; D unresolved. From germline, CDR1 is MNHNS and CDR2 SASEGT. The CDR3 is made up of 13 amino acids. Trimming stripped 2 bases from V and 13 bases from J, with 17 bases between. The CDR3 coding sequence is TGTGCCAGCAGTGAAAGACCATCTGGTAGTTCCACCTTC. It translates to CASSERPSGSSTF.

The chain recombines TRBV28 with TRBJ2-6, with 7 bases identical to TRBD1. Looked up from germline, CDR1 is MDHEN and CDR2 is SYDVKM. Trimming at V came to 6 bases and at J to 1 base, leaving 6 bases not matched to a gene. This CDR3 is built from 16 residues. CDR3 amino acids: CASSSIRGSGANVLTF. The CDR3 bases are TGTGCCAGCAGCTCTATCAGGGGGTCTGGGGCCAACGTCCTGACTTTC.

This clonotype has only one observation. This chain joins TRBV25-1 and TRBJ1-4; no definite D call. This CDR3 spans 16 amino acids. CDR1 is MGHDK, CDR2 SYGVNS, per germline. Trimming took off 2 bases at V and 3 bases at J, with 13 bases between the two ends. The CDR3 protein is CASSEEWGGANEKLFF. The CDR3 DNA reads TGTGCCAGCAGTGAAGAGTGGGGAGGTGCTAATGAAAAACTGTTTTTT.

This clonotype was picked up a small number of times. V usage is TRBV6-2 or TRBV6-3 and J usage is TRBJ1-5; D is unclear. CDR3 size: 14 residues. Germline V gene lookup returns CDR1 MNHEY and CDR2 SVGEGT. V shed 5 bases and J shed 5 bases, with 13 bases lying between them. CDR3 nucleotides: TGTGCCAGCAGTCCCCGGAGTACGTATCAGCCCCAGCATTTT. This codes for CASSPRSTYQPQHF.

The chain is built from TRBV4-2 and TRBJ2-6; D possibly matches TRBD1 or TRBD2 (6 bases each). V lost 5 bases and J 4 bases, leaving 18 bases between the germline ends. The CDR3 totals 17 residues. Germline V gene lookup returns CDR1 LGHNA and CDR2 YNFKEQ. The CDR3 DNA sequence: TGTGCCAGCAGCGTAAGAGGGGGGCCGGGGGGGGCCAACGTCCTGACTTTC. Amino acid sequence: CASSVRGGPGGANVLTF.

This chain links TRBV27 with TRBJ2-1; TRBD1 or TRBD2 may be the D gene (5 bases each). Germline assignment: CDR1 MNHEY and CDR2 SMNVEV (reference sequence). V was cut by 8 bases and J by 6 bases, with 14 bases left in between. The CDR3 consists of 13 residues. CDR3 nucleotide sequence: TGTGCCAGCGGCCGGGGTGGGGGCAATGAGCAGTTCTTC. This codes for CASGRGGGNEQFF.

The chain couples TRBV10-3 to TRBJ2-1, with TRBD1 matching over 8 bases. CDR1 and CDR2 from the germline V gene are ENHRY and SYGVKD. This CDR3 contains 17 residues. The junction had 18 bases not matched to a gene; V was cut back by 4 bases and J by 10 bases. In DNA, the CDR3 is TGTGCCATCAGTGCGGAGAGGGGCAGGGGGCATTCCTACGAGCAGTTCTTC. This encodes CAISAERGRGHSYEQFF.